These 21 T cell receptor beta chains were sequenced from one sample in a study of post-analysis software for immune sequencing data. Study outcomes and limitations: Patients showed TRBV5-6, TRBV5-1 and TRBV20-1 among five TRBV segments more frequent than in controls.

Their antigens are not known. The authors incorporated unique molecular identifiers into the TCR beta cDNA libraries. TCRdb re-derived calls from the PCR reads in MiXCR, one entry per CDR3 protein. The data show about 500,000 distinct CDR3 sequences, roughly 45% seen once. Specimen: blood. The source of these receptors is a girl aged 5-17 years with multiple sclerosis.

The rearrangement uses TRBV7-3 and TRBJ2-7; tentatively, D is TRBD2 (5 bases). CDR1 is SGHTA and CDR2 is FQGTGA in the germline V gene. The V end was cut by 5 bases, the J end by 6 bases, with 14 bases between. The CDR3 length is 13 residues. CDR3 in DNA: TGTGCCAGCAGCCCCACGGGGAGTGGCGAGCAGTACTTC. Translation gives CASSPTGSGEQYF.

The chain joins TRBV20-1 to TRBJ2-7, with unresolved D. TRBJ2-4 matches the DNA end more closely, so the J call is doubtful. CDR1 DFQATT and CDR2 SNEGSKA come from the germline V gene (reference sequence). This CDR3 has 13 amino acids. CDR3 coding DNA: TGCAGTGCGGAGCCCCGAGACAAAAACATTCAGTACTTC. It translates to CSAEPRDKNIQYF.

The chain uses TRBV5-1 and TRBJ1-1; D gene ambiguous. V was shortened by 1 base and J by 0 bases, with 7 bases between the two germline ends. The CDR3 consists of 14 residues. Germline V lookup: CDR1 SGHRS, CDR2 YFSETQ. Here the CDR3 reads CASSLFSMNTEAFF. The DNA for the CDR3 is TGCGCCAGCAGCTTGTTTTCTATGAACACTGAAGCTTTCTTT.

This clonotype was counted a few times. One end of the junction does not line up with germline, which may come from a read error. The V call is TRBV7-7, the J call TRBJ2-1; TRBD2 is a possible D gene (5 bases). The CDR3 length is 14 residues. Germline V gives CDR1 SSHAT, CDR2 FNYEAQ (reference sequence). The chain's CDR3 is CASSLALGGNEQFF. CDR3 DNA: TGTGCTAGCAGCTTAGCGCTCGGTGGCAATGAGCAGTTCTTC.

V gene TRBV12-3 or TRBV12-4 combines with J gene TRBJ2-1, with 13 bases matching TRBD2. Germline trimming cut 5 bases from V and 5 bases from J; bases unmatched to any gene: 6. The CDR3 contains 16 residues. The CDR3 nucleotides read TGTGCCAGCAGTCCCCGGACTAGCGGGAGCAACAATGAGCAGTTCTTC. Translated: CASSPRTSGSNNEQFF.

V and J are TRBV7-8 and TRBJ1-1, with a weak D call TRBD1 (6 bases). The V and J ends lost 6 bases and 1 base respectively, with 21 bases between them. Per germline, CDR1 SGHVS and CDR2 FQNEAQ. The CDR3 loop spans 17 amino acids. The CDR3 DNA sequence: TGTGCCAGCAGGCCGGAGACAGGCGGCGAGAGGAACACTGAAGCTTTCTTT. Translating gives CASRPETGGERNTEAFF.

This clonotype was counted between two and nine times. The V gene is TRBV29-1, the J gene TRBJ2-3, with D hard to call. Germline V gene sequence: CDR1 SQVTM, CDR2 ANQGSEA. The V gene lost 3 bases and the J gene lost 6 bases, with 13 bases spanning the gap. The length of the CDR3 is 13 residues. The CDR3, as DNA: TGCAGCGTTGAGGACGGGCTGGGGGATACGCAGTATTTT. Amino acids: CSVEDGLGDTQYF.

This chain links TRBV28 with TRBJ2-7; D not resolved. The J call may be wrong; the DNA end is better matched by TRBJ2-5. The germline V gene has CDR1 MDHEN and CDR2 SYDVKM. This CDR3 is 13 amino acids long. The CDR3 region has the DNA TGTGCCAGCTCAAGAGGCGGTCGAGAGACCCAGTACTTC. As protein: CASSRGGRETQYF.

The chain has TRBV6-2 or TRBV6-3 and TRBJ2-2; 11 bases match TRBD2. CDR1 and CDR2 (germline): MNHEY, SVGEGT. The CDR3 runs to 14 residues. The junction had 2 bases not matched to a gene; V was cut back by 6 bases and J by 5 bases. CDR3 amino acids: CASRTSGNTGELFF. The CDR3 DNA is TGTGCCAGCAGGACTAGCGGGAATACCGGGGAGCTGTTTTTT.

The chain uses TRBV4-3 and TRBJ1-4, with 7 bases matching TRBD1. CDR1 LGHNA and CDR2 YSLEER come from the germline V gene. V was clipped by 1 base and J by 8 bases; unmatched bases: 7. This CDR3 comprises 15 residues. CDR3 protein: CASSQGGQSVEKLFF. CDR3 DNA sequence: TGCGCCAGCAGCCAAGGGGGACAGTCTGTAGAAAAACTGTTTTTT.

V gene TRBV6-2 or TRBV6-3 combines with J gene TRBJ2-4; the match to TRBD1 covers 11 bases. Germline V CDR1 and CDR2: MNHEY, SVGEGT. V shed 6 bases, J shed 6 bases, and the junction held 4 bases outside the gene matches. The CDR3 length is 14 residues. The CDR3 loop reads CASRDRGPGNIQYF. Here the CDR3 DNA reads TGTGCCAGCAGGGACAGGGGGCCGGGAAACATTCAGTACTTC.

The V call is TRBV25-1, the J call TRBJ2-4; maybe TRBD1 (5 bases). The CDR3 sequence is 15 residues long. The germline V gene encodes CDR1 MGHDK and CDR2 SYGVNS. V was clipped by 1 base and J by 4 bases, with 11 bases between them. The CDR3 reads CASSEWGPSKNIQYF. The DNA for the CDR3 is TGTGCCAGCAGTGAATGGGGCCCAAGTAAAAACATTCAGTACTTC. The variable domain in full, completed from reference TRBV25-1 and TRBJ2-4, reads EADIYQTPRYLVIGTGKKITLECSQTMGHDKMYWYQQDPGMELHLIHYSYGVNSTEKGDLSSESTVSRIRTEHFPLTLESARPSHTSQYLCASSEWGPSKNIQYFGAGTRLSVL.

Only a few counts were recorded for this clonotype. The genes are TRBV7-8 and TRBJ1-2; TRBD1 might be the D (5 bases). Trimming shortened V by 4 bases and J by 7 bases, and 22 bases separated the two germline ends. Looked up from germline, CDR1 is SGHVS and CDR2 is FQNEAQ. The CDR3 extends over 16 amino acids. CDR3 region: CASSWLDSLGRPGYTF. DNA of the CDR3: TGTGCCAGCAGCTGGTTAGACAGCCTGGGGCGTCCTGGCTACACCTTC.

The rearrangement uses TRBV9 and TRBJ2-5; possible D gene TRBD1, 5 bases. Trimming removed 0 bases from V and 5 bases from J, with 17 bases in between. Germline V CDR1 and CDR2: SGDLS, YYNGEE. This CDR3 spans 16 amino acids. Here the CDR3 DNA reads TGTGCCAGCAGCGTAGGGGGCACGCCCAGGTTGGAGACCCAGTACTTC. Residues: CASSVGGTPRLETQYF.

The chain joins TRBV28 to TRBJ1-2; 8 bases are shared with TRBD1. The CDR3 totals 14 residues. With 4 bases clipped from V and 6 bases from J, the junction kept 7 bases outside the gene matches. In germline, CDR1 is MDHEN, CDR2 SYDVKM. The DNA for the CDR3 is TGTGCCAGCAGTTCAAATCAGGGGGCGAATGGCTACACCTTC. Its protein is CASSSNQGANGYTF.

In this sample, this clonotype turned up a few times. The V call is TRBV16, the J call TRBJ2-1, with 7 bases matching TRBD2. This CDR3 region has 12 residues. The V gene end was trimmed by 6 bases and the J gene end by 8 bases; junction bases not matched to a gene: 4. Germline CDR1 and CDR2: KGHSY and FQNENV. DNA for the CDR3: TGTGCCAGCAGTGGACTAGTCTATGAGCAGTTCTTC. It yields the protein CASSGLVYEQFF. The variable domain in full, with the rest retrieved from reference TRBV16 and TRBJ2-1, is GEEVAQTPKHLVRGEGQKAKLYCAPIKGHSYVFWYQQVLKNEFKFLISFQNENVFDETGMPKERFSAKCLPNSPCSLEIQATKLEDSAVYFCASSGLVYEQFFGPGTRLTVL.

The gene calls are TRBV4-3 and TRBJ2-7; 7 nucleotides line up with TRBD2. The germline gives CDR1 LGHNA, CDR2 YSLEER. J was trimmed by 6 bases and V by 1 base; bases with no gene match: 15. This CDR3 region has 17 residues. The CDR3 bases are TGCGCCAGCAGCCAAGGTCTGGGACGGGAGGTTTTACGCGAGCAGTACTTC. Its translation: CASSQGLGREVLREQYF.

The V call is TRBV11-2, the J call TRBJ2-1; 12 bases map to TRBD2. CDR3 size: 15 residues. The V gene's germline CDR1 is SGHAT and CDR2 FQNNGV. The trim removed 7 bases at V and 4 bases at J, leaving 5 bases unmatched. The CDR3, as DNA: TGTGCCAGCAACCCGGGACTAGCGGGTTACAATGAGCAGTTCTTC. Its translation is CASNPGLAGYNEQFF.

For this clonotype: One end of the junction varies from germline; a read error may be responsible. V usage is TRBV20-1 and J usage is TRBJ2-7; D not certain. Germline V gene sequence: CDR1 DFQATT, CDR2 SNEGSKA (reference sequence). This CDR3 spans 13 amino acids. CDR3 sequence reads: CSARELPNYELYF. DNA of the CDR3: TGCAGTGCTAGGGAACTCCCCAACTACGAGCTGTACTTC.

V usage is TRBV7-8 and J usage is TRBJ1-5, with TRBD1 matching 7 bases. Germline V gene sequence: CDR1 SGHVS, CDR2 FQNEAQ. Trimming removed 5 bases from V and 5 bases from J; junction bases left unmatched: 15. The CDR3 is 17 residues long. The CDR3: CASSLGHVAGGYQPQHF. CDR3 DNA sequence: TGTGCCAGCAGCCTGGGACACGTCGCAGGGGGTTATCAGCCCCAGCATTTT.

This clonotype was observed at least ten times. DNA of the CDR3: TGTGCCAGCAGCCCCTTAGCGGGAGGGAGCACAGATACGCAGTATTTT. It specifies CASSPLAGGSTDTQYF. The chain couples TRBV7-2 to TRBJ2-3; the match to TRBD2 covers 11 bases. The CDR3 sequence is 16 residues long. The trim removed 5 bases at V and 0 bases at J, leaving 4 bases unmatched. The V gene's germline CDR1 is SGHTA and CDR2 FQGNSA.